This T cell receptor (beta chain) derives from a study of T cells in tumors and immune-related adverse events (dated by TCRdb to about 2021). The CDR3 contains 15 residues, cysteine and phenylalanine counted. Only the CDR3 DNA stays, 45 bases, in frame from base 1. The germline V gene gives CDR1 as WSHSY and CDR2 as SAAADI. Trimming takes 5 bases off V and 6 bases off J; junction bases not matched to a gene: 9. Interpreted using the paper, the treatment or condition label stands for: nivolumab (PD-1 blockade) given before sampling. The DNeasy Blood and Tissue Kit was used to extract DNA from the formalin-fixed paraffin-embedded specimens. This clone is a singleton in its sample. The clone's antigen remains unknown. No base quality information exists; no much larger clone differs at one position. The TCR beta locus was amplified and sequenced using the immunoSEQ assay, from which bulk TCR Vbeta CDR3 data were obtained. Per the original workflow: CDR3s were excluded if they were non-productive, were shorter than 7 amino acids, or did not start with C or end with F/W. Analysis was restricted to specimens with at least 1000 reads, and clonotypes were defined at the amino acid level. Clonality was computed as 1 minus Pielou's evenness. Library sizes were equalized by abundance-weighted random subsampling with replacement, which was repeated 100 times so that 95% confidence intervals could be reported. Repertoire overlap was quantified using the Morisita overlap index, and the top 40 clones per specimen were examined for overlap with the irAE. Imported from immuneACCESS, the table was reduced by TCRdb to in-frame sequences with V and J called. These copies leave out some clones; in studies compared against another copy, an unresolved V gene accounts for under half, and the cause of the remainder is not known. Clone size and the V and J calls come from that table; the DNA yielded D and trimming. The sample yields about 11,000 clones; around 92% were counted once. The ten largest clones capture 1.5% of the sample.

The chain joins TRBV10-2 to TRBJ1-2; 10 bases in between match TRBD1. The source was lymph node tissue, collected from a patient treated with anti-PD-1 therapy. The TCR comes from a female donor with metastatic renal cell carcinoma. The CDR3 sequence is CASSRPGQGRNGYTF. The DNA reads TGCGCCAGCAGTAGGCCGGGACAGGGGAGGAATGGCTACACCTTC.